These 15 T cell receptor beta chains were all obtained from the same sample, sequenced in a study of shared clonotypes between healthy human individuals. Repertoires were generated with immunoSEQ multiplex PCR, while TCRdb's copy carries only in-frame clones and drops some. The data contain approximately 1.5 million clones, 98% to 99% of them singletons. Sequenced input: naive CD4+ T cells sorted from blood. As to subset: CD45RA+ positively selected. The receptors stem from a man younger than 45 in good health.

The chain links TRBV10-3 to TRBJ2-1, with 9 bases that match TRBD2. With V trimmed by 4 bases and J by 12 bases, 10 bases remained unmatched. Germline-derived CDR1 and CDR2 are ENHRY and SYGVKD. The length of the CDR3 is 14 residues. CDR3 amino acids: CAISGSGSIMGQFF. The CDR3 DNA sequence: TGTGCCATCAGTGGTAGCGGGAGTATCATGGGGCAGTTCTTC.

The chain carries TRBV5-1 and TRBJ1-4; D unclear. This CDR3 comprises 13 residues. Per the germline V gene, CDR1 is SGHRS and CDR2 is YFSETQ. The germline V and J ends were trimmed by 5 bases and 5 bases, with 10 bases remaining between them. The CDR3 coding sequence is TGCGCCAGCAGGAGAGGTACAAATGAAAAACTGTTTTTT. It encodes CASRRGTNEKLFF.

The V and J genes are TRBV9 and TRBJ2-3; 9 bases map to TRBD2. Germline V gives CDR1 SGDLS, CDR2 YYNGEE. The CDR3 length is 17 residues. The junction had 10 bases not matched to a gene; V was cut back by 3 bases and J by 2 bases. The CDR3 DNA is TGTGCCAGCAGCGAGGGGCTAGCGGGGTATGACACAGATACGCAGTATTTT. Translated, it gives CASSEGLAGYDTDTQYF.

The chain uses TRBV6-5 and TRBJ2-7, with 10 bases that match TRBD2. With 5 bases clipped from V and 3 bases from J, the junction kept 4 bases outside the gene matches. Per germline, CDR1 MNHEY and CDR2 SVGAGI. CDR3 length: 14 residues. CDR3 in DNA: TGTGCCAGCAGTGTTACTAGCGGGATCTACGAGCAGTACTTC. Protein sequence: CASSVTSGIYEQYF.

The chain recombines TRBV7-9 with TRBJ1-1; no reliable D call. Germline CDR1 is SEHNR and CDR2 is FQNEAQ (reference sequence). This CDR3 region has 15 residues. Trimming stripped 5 bases from V and 1 base from J, with 14 bases between. CDR3 region: CASSLHFGENTEAFF. DNA of the CDR3: TGTGCCAGCAGCCTACACTTCGGCGAGAACACTGAAGCTTTCTTT. The whole variable domain, remainder taken from reference TRBV7-9 and TRBJ1-1, is DTGVSQNPRHKITKRGQNVTFRCDPISEHNRLYWYRQTLGQGPEFLTYFQNEAQLEKSRLLSDRFSAERPKGSFSTLEIQRTEQGDSAMYLCASSLHFGENTEAFFGQGTRLTVV.

The chain links TRBV5-5 to TRBJ2-7; D may match TRBD1 or TRBD2 (5 bases each). CDR3 length: 14 residues. V was clipped by 4 bases and J by 5 bases, with 16 bases between them. Germline V gives CDR1 SGHKS, CDR2 YYEKEE (reference sequence). DNA of the CDR3: TGTGCCAGCAGCCCCGTCGGGGCCGGGGACGAGCAGTACTTC. Translated, it gives CASSPVGAGDEQYF. Based on the CDR3 plus reference TRBV5-5 and TRBJ2-7, the full variable domain is DAGVTQSPTHLIKTRGQQVTLRCSPISGHKSVSWYQQVLGQGPQFIFQYYEKEERGRGNFPDRFSARQFPNYSSELNVNALLLGDSALYLCASSPVGAGDEQYFGPGTRLTVT.

The J gene is TRBJ1-2, the V gene TRBV19; unclear D gene. V was shortened by 4 bases and J by 6 bases, with 12 bases between the two germline ends. The CDR3 consists of 13 residues. Looked up from germline, CDR1 is LNHDA and CDR2 is SQIVND (reference sequence). CDR3 loop: CASSTSGVHGYTF. As DNA, the CDR3 is TGTGCCAGTAGTACCTCGGGAGTCCATGGCTACACCTTC.

The chain couples TRBV18 to TRBJ1-2; no definite D call. The germline V gene encodes CDR1 KGHSH and CDR2 LQKENI. This CDR3 has 15 residues. Trimming removed 2 bases from V and 4 bases from J, with 14 bases in between. The CDR3 nucleotides are TGTGCCAGCTCACCAGTACAGTTCGGGTCCTATGGCTACACCTTC. Protein product: CASSPVQFGSYGYTF.

The chain uses TRBV4-1 and TRBJ2-5; 9 bases fit TRBD2. V lost 6 bases and J lost 6; bases outside the gene matches: 14. Germline-derived CDR1 and CDR2 are MGHRA and YSYEKL. There are 16 residues in the CDR3. CDR3: CASSQLIAGVGKTQYF. CDR3 coding DNA: TGCGCCAGCAGTCAGCTCATAGCGGGAGTAGGAAAGACCCAGTACTTC.

This sequence joins TRBV7-3 and TRBJ2-1; D is ambiguous. The germline V gene has CDR1 SGHTA and CDR2 FQGTGA. The V gene lost 5 bases and the J gene lost 3 bases, with 11 bases spanning the gap. There are 14 residues in the CDR3. In DNA, the CDR3 is TGTGCCAGCAGCCTGTCTTCGGGCTACAATGAGCAGTTCTTC. Protein product: CASSLSSGYNEQFF.

The chain joins TRBV5-4 to TRBJ2-6; 7 nucleotides match TRBD1. The CDR3 sequence is 15 residues long. V was pared by 2 bases and J by 4 bases, with 3 bases of the junction left unmatched. Per germline, CDR1 SGHNT and CDR2 YYREEE (reference sequence). CDR3 coding DNA: TGTGCCAGCAGCTTAGGGGGCTTCGGGGCCAACGTCCTGACTTTC. It specifies CASSLGGFGANVLTF.

A single count supports this clone. The identical CDR3 is also encoded by other nucleotide sequences in the sample. The chain joins TRBV9 to TRBJ1-2; 7 bases are a match to TRBD1. Germline values: CDR1 SGDLS, CDR2 YYNGEE. CDR3 size: 14 residues. With V trimmed by 0 bases and J by 3 bases, 2 bases remained unmatched. This CDR3 reads CASSVGQGDYGYTF. As DNA, the CDR3 is TGTGCCAGCAGCGTAGGCCAGGGGGACTATGGCTACACCTTC.

CDR3 coding DNA: TGTGCCAGCAGTGACGTCTTCAGGGGCTATCAGCCCCAGCATTTT. It is translated as CASSDVFRGYQPQHF. J is TRBJ1-5 and V is TRBV6-4; TRBD1 might be the D (6 bases). This CDR3 has 15 amino acids. Germline V gives CDR1 MRHNA, CDR2 SNTAGT. The V and J ends lost 2 bases and 5 bases respectively, with 13 bases between them.

The chain carries TRBV5-1 and TRBJ2-7, with 9 positions matching TRBD2. The CDR3 runs 15 residues. Trimming cost V 4 bases and J 0 bases; bases outside gene matches: 5. The germline CDR1 and CDR2 sequences are SGHRS and YFSETQ. CDR3 in amino acids: CASSRLADYSYEQYF. CDR3 nucleotides: TGCGCCAGCAGCAGACTAGCGGACTACTCCTACGAGCAGTACTTC.

The chain recombines TRBV6-5 with TRBJ1-1; D gene uncertain. V was pared by 2 bases and J by 4 bases, with 11 bases between. The CDR3 length is 14 residues. CDR1 MNHEY and CDR2 SVGAGI come from the germline V gene. CDR3 DNA: TGTGCCAGCAGTTACGGTAACTATTTCACTGAAGCTTTCTTT. Translation gives CASSYGNYFTEAFF.